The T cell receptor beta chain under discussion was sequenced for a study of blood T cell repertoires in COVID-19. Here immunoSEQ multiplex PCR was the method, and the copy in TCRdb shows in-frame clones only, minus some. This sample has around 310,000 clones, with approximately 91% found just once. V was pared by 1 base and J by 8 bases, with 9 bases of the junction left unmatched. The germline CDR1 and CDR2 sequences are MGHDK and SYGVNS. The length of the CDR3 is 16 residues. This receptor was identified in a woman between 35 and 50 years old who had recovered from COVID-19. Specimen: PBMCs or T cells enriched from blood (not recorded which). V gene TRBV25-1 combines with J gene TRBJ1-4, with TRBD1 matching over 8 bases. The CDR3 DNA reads TGTGCCAGCAGTGAATTAGGGAGACAGGGGATGGAAAAACTGTTTTTT. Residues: CASSELGRQGMEKLFF.